A single T cell receptor (beta chain) is shown here with its context. Deletions cut 5 bases from V and 4 bases from J, with 16 bases between. The germline CDR1 and CDR2 sequences are SNHLY and FYNNEI. CDR3 size: 15 residues. The study ran its PCR with 60 Vbeta and 13 Jbeta primers. Produced via immunoSEQ multiplex PCR; TCRdb's table is partial and in-frame only. The data show about 170,000 clones, 70% to 90% seen once. These data belong to a study of cytomegalovirus exposure and HLA in healthy donors. This chain uses TRBV2 with TRBJ2-3, with a weak D call TRBD2 (5 bases). The specimen was PBMCs. This clonotype was sampled from a woman in her late teens or twenties in good health and CMV-seronegative. In nucleotides, the CDR3 is TGTGCCAGCAGTACGACTCGGGGTTTAGCAGATACGCAGTATTTT. This codes for CASSTTRGLADTQYF.